The sequence of this T cell receptor (beta chain) was determined in a study of response to subunit inactivated influenza vaccine. This CDR3 spans 15 amino acids. The V end lost 11 bases, the J end lost 7 bases, and 23 bases lay between the germline ends. The V gene's germline CDR1 is MNHEY and CDR2 SVGEGT. This clonotype has only a few counts. TCRdb redid the calling of the RT-PCR reads with MiXCR, one entry per CDR3 protein. The sample includes 600,000 to 700,000 distinct CDR3 sequences, about 15% of them seen just once. The sequencing here drew on PBMCs from blood, taken 14 days before vaccination. This sequence originates from a man aged 45-60 years who received an inactivated influenza vaccine. The chain carries TRBV6-2 or TRBV6-3 and TRBJ2-2, with D possibly being TRBD2 (7 bases). CDR3 nucleotide sequence: TGTGCCTCCACTGGAGGCGGGGGCGTGAGCGGGGAGCTGTTTTTT. It yields the protein CASTGGGGVSGELFF.